The clone carrying this T cell receptor beta chain was recorded once. Its cognate antigen is unknown. Naive CD8 cells lacked CD45RO and underwent positive selection for CCR7, leaving out terminally differentiated effector memory CD45RA+ cells. The sample belongs to a study of shared clonotypes between healthy human individuals. The study's findings and limits: Sequencing depth was expected to affect clonotype sharing among donors. Roughly 5% of naive CD4 clonotypes were shared across a handful of donors. Memory subsets generally showed smaller estimated richness than naive subsets did.

Only in-frame clones appear in the TCRdb table, and some are missing; sequencing was by immunoSEQ multiplex PCR. This table has about 700,000 clones, about 90% appearing once. Trimming took 4 bases from V and 2 from J, leaving 9 bases between them. CDR3 length equals 13 residues. Germline CDR1 is SQVTM and CDR2 is ANQGSEA. The sample comprised naive CD8+ T cells sorted from blood. The TCR originated in a man aged 25-45 years in good health. The J gene is TRBJ1-3, the V gene TRBV29-1; the D is unclear. DNA for the CDR3: TGCAGCGTTGTGGGGATCACTGGAAACACCATATATTTT. Protein: CSVVGITGNTIYF.